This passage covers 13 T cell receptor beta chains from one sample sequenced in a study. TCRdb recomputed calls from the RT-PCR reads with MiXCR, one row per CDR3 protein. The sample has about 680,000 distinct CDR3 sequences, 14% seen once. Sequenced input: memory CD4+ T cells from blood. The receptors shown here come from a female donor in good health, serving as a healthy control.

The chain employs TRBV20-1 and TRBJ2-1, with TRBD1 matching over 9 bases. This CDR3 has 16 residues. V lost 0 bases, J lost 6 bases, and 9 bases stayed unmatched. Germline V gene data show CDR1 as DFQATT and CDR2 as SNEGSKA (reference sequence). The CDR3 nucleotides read TGCAGTGCTAGAGACTGGAGACAGGGGGACGGCAATGAGCAGTTCTTC. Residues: CSARDWRQGDGNEQFF.

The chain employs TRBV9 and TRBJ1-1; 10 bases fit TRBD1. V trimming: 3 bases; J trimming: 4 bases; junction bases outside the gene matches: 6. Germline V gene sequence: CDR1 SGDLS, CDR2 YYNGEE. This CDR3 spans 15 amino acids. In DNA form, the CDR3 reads TGTGCCAGCAGCGCCAGGGGGGACAGGGGCACTGAAGCTTTCTTT. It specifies CASSARGDRGTEAFF. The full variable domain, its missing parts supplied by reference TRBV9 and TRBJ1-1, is DSGVTQTPKHLITATGQRVTLRCSPRSGDLSVYWYQQSLDQGLQFLIQYYNGEERAKGNILERFSAQQFPDLHSELNLSSLELGDSALYFCASSARGDRGTEAFFGQGTRLTVV.

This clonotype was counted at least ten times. The CDR3 DNA reads as TGCGCCAGCAGCCAAGTTGGGGACAATGAGCAGTTCTTC. Its protein product is CASSQVGDNEQFF. This rearrangement joins TRBV4-1 to TRBJ2-1; no clear D gene. The V and J ends lost 1 base and 5 bases respectively, with 6 bases between them. Germline loops: CDR1 MGHRA, CDR2 YSYEKL. There are 13 residues in the CDR3.

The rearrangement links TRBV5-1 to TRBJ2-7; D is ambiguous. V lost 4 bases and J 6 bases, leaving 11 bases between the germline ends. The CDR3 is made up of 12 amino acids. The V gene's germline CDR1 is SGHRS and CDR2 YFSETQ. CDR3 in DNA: TGCGCCAGCAGCAGAGACCTGGGCGAGCAGTACTTC. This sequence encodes CASSRDLGEQYF.

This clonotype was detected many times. The CDR3 spells CASSRQGWNTGELFF. In DNA, the CDR3 is TGTGCCAGCAGCAGACAGGGTTGGAACACCGGGGAGCTGTTTTTT. V and J are TRBV27 and TRBJ2-2; 7 bases map to TRBD1. The CDR3 has 15 residues. Germline trimming cut 6 bases from V and 1 base from J; bases unmatched to any gene: 5. CDR1 is MNHEY, CDR2 SMNVEV, per germline (reference sequence).

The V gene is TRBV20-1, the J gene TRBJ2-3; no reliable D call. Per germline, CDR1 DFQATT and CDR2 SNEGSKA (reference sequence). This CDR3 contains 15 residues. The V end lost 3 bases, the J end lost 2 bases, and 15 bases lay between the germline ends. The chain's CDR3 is CSARDLGWVTDTQYF. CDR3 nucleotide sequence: TGCAGTGCTAGGGATCTCGGGTGGGTCACAGATACGCAGTATTTT.

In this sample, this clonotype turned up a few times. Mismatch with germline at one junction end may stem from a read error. CDR3 protein: CASILSGTGYNEQFF. For the CDR3, the DNA is TGTGCCAGCATTTTATCCGGGACAGGGTACAATGAGCAGTTCTTC. The gene calls are TRBV12-3 or TRBV12-4 and TRBJ2-1, with TRBD1 matching 9 bases. This CDR3 is 15 amino acids long.

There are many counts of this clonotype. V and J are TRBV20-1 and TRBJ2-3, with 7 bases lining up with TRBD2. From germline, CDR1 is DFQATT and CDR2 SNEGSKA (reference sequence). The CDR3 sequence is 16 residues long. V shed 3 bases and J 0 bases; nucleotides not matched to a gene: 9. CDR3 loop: CSARDRGSASTDTQYF. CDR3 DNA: TGCAGTGCTAGGGATCGCGGGAGCGCTAGCACAGATACGCAGTATTTT.

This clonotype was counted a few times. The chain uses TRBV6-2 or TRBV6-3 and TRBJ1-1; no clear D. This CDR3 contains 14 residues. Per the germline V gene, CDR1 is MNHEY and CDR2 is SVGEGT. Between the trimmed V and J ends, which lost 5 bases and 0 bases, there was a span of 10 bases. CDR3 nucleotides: TGTGCCAGCAGTAAGAGAGATATGAACACTGAAGCTTTCTTT. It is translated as CASSKRDMNTEAFF.

The CDR3 DNA reads TGTGCCAGCAGGTCGACAGGGGTCAGGGGCGACAGTCAGCCCCAGCATTTT. Protein sequence: CASRSTGVRGDSQPQHF. This sequence joins TRBV28 and TRBJ1-5, with TRBD1 matching 8 bases. The CDR3 extends over 17 amino acids. V was clipped by 6 bases and J by 6 bases; unmatched bases: 16. Germline V gene lookup returns CDR1 MDHEN and CDR2 SYDVKM.

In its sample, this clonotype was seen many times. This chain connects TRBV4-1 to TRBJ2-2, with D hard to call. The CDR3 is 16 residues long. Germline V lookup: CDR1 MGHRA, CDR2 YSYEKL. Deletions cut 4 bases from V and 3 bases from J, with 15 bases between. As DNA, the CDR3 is TGCGCCAGCAGCCGGAATGCAGGCCTGGACACCGGGGAGCTGTTTTTT. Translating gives CASSRNAGLDTGELFF.

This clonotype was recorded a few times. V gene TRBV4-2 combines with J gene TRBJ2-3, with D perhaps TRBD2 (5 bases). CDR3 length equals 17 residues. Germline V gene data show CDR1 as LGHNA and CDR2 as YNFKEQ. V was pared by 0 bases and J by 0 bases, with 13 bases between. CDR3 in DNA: TGTGCCAGCAGCCAAGAATGGATAGCGATTAGCACAGATACGCAGTATTTT. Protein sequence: CASSQEWIAISTDTQYF.

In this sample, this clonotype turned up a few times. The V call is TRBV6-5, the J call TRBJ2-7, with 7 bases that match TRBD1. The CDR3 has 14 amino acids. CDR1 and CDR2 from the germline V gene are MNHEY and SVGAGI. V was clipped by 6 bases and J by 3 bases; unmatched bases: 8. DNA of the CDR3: TGTGCCAGCAGATCCGGGACAGTTTTCTACGAGCAGTACTTC. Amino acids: CASRSGTVFYEQYF.